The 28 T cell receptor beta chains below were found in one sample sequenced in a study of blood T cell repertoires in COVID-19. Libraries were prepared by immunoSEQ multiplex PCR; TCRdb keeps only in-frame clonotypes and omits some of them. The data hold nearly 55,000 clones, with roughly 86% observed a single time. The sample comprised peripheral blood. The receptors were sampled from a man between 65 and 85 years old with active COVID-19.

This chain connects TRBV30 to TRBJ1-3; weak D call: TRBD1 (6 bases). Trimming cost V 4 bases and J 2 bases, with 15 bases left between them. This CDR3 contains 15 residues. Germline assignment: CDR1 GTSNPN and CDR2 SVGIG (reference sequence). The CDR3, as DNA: TGTGCCTGGACCACAGCGGCAGGGGCTGGAAACACCATATATTTT. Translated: CAWTTAAGAGNTIYF. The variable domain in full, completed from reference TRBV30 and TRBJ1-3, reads SQTIHQWPATLVQPVGSPLSLECTVEGTSNPNLYWYRQAAGRGLQLLFYSVGIGQISSEVPQNLSASRPQDRQFILSSKKLLLSDSGFYLCAWTTAAGAGNTIYFGEGSWLTVV.

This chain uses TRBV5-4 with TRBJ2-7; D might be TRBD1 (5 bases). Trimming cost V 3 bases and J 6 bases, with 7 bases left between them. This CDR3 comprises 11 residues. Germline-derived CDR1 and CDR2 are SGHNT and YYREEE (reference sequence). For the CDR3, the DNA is TGTGCCAGCAGCTGGGGCGTCGAGCAGTACTTC. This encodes CASSWGVEQYF.

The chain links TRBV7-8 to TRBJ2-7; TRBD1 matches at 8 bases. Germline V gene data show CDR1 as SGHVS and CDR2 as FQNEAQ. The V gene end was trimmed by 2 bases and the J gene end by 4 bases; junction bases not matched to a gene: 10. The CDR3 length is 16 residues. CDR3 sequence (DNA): TGTGCCAGCAGCTTATACCAGACAGGGGTGGGTTACGAGCAGTACTTC. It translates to CASSLYQTGVGYEQYF.

The CDR3 DNA sequence: TGCGCCAGCAGCTCGGGACAGGGGTATGAAAAACTGTTTTTT. Its protein product is CASSSGQGYEKLFF. The chain has TRBV5-1 and TRBJ1-4; 10 bases are shared with TRBD1. V dropped 3 bases and J dropped 6; count of bases not matched to a gene: 2. CDR3 size: 14 residues. Germline V lookup: CDR1 SGHRS, CDR2 YFSETQ.

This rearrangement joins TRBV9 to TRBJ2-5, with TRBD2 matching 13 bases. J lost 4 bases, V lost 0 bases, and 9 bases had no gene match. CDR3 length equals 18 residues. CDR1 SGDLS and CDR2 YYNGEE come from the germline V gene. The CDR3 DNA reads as TGTGCCAGCAGCGTAGGGGATCGGACTAGCGGGGGAAGAGAGACCCAGTACTTC. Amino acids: CASSVGDRTSGGRETQYF.

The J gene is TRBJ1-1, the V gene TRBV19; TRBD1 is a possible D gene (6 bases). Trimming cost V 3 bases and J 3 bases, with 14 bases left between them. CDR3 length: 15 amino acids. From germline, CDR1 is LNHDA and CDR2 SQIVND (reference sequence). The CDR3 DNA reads TGTGCCAGTAGTATGAGTAGGGGGGGGGACACTGAAGCTTTCTTT. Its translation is CASSMSRGGDTEAFF.

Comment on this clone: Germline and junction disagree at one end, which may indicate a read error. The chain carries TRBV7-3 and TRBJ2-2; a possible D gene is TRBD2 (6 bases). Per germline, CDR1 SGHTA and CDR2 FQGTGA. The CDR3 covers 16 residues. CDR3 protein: CASSTGGAGNAGELFF. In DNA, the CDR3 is TGTGCCAGCAGCACCGGTGGGGCGGGGAACGCCGGGGAGCTGTTTTTT.

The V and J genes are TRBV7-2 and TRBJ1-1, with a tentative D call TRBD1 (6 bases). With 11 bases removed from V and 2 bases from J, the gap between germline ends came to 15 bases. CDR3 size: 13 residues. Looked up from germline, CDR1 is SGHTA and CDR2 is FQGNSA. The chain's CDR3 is CALGGPLNTEAFF. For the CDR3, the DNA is TGTGCCCTGGGGGGGCCCCTTAACACTGAAGCTTTCTTT.

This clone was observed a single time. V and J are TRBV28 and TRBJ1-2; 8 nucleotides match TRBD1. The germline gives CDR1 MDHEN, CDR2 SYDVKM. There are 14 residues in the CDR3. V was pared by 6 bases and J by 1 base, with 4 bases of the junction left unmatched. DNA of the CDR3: TGTGCCAGCAGAGAGGGACAGGTTAACTATGGCTACACCTTC. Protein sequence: CASREGQVNYGYTF.

The DNA of the CDR3 is TGTGCCAGCAGGGAAGGACAGACGAACACCGGGGAGCTGTTTTTT. Protein product: CASREGQTNTGELFF. V and J are TRBV5-4 and TRBJ2-2; TRBD1 might be the D (6 bases). Trimming stripped 5 bases from V and 0 bases from J, with 11 bases between. From germline, CDR1 is SGHNT and CDR2 YYREEE (reference sequence). The length of the CDR3 is 15 residues.

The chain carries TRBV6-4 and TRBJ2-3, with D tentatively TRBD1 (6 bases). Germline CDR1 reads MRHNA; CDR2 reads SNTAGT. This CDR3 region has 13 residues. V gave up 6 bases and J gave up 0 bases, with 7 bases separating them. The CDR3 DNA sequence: TGTGCCAGCAGCAGGGGTAGCACAGATACGCAGTATTTT. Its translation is CASSRGSTDTQYF.

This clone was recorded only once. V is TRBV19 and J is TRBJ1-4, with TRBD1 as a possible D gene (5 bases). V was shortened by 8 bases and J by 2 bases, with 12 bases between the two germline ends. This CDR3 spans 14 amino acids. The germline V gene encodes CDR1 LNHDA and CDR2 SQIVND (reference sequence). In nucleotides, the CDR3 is TGTGCCAGTTCAGGGTTGGGCACTAATGAAAAACTGTTTTTT. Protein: CASSGLGTNEKLFF.

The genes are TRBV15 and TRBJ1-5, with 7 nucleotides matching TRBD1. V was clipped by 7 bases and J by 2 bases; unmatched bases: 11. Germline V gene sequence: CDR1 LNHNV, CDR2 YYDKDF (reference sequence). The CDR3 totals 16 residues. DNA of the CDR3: TGTGCCACCACCCACGACAGGGCGGAGCGCAATCAGCCCCAGCATTTT. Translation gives CATTHDRAERNQPQHF.

CDR3 residues: CASSLTRSYTGELFF. The CDR3 coding sequence is TGTGCCAGCAGCTTAACCCGGTCTTACACCGGGGAGCTGTTTTTT. The chain combines TRBV7-2 with TRBJ2-2; the D is unclear. V was pared by 2 bases and J by 3 bases, with 10 bases between. In germline, CDR1 is SGHTA, CDR2 FQGNSA. The CDR3 runs to 15 residues.

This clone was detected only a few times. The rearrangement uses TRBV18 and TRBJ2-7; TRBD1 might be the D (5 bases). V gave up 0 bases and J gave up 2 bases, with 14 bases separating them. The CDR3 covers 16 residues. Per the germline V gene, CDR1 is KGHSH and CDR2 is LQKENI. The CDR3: CASSPPGDRPTYEQYF. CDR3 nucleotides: TGTGCCAGCTCACCACCAGGAGACAGACCAACCTACGAGCAGTACTTC.

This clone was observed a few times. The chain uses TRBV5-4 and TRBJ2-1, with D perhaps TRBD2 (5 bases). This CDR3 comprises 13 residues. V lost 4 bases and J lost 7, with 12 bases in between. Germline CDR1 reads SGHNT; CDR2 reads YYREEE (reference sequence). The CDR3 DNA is TGTGCCAGCAGCCTAGTCAGGAGGAATGAGCAGTTCTTC. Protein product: CASSLVRRNEQFF.

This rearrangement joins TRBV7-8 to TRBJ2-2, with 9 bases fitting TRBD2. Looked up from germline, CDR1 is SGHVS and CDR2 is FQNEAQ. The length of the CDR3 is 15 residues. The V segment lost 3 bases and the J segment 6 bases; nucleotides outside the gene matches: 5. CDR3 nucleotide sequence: TGTGCCAGCAGCTTGGGACTAGCTGGGGCCGGGGAGCTGTTTTTT. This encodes CASSLGLAGAGELFF.

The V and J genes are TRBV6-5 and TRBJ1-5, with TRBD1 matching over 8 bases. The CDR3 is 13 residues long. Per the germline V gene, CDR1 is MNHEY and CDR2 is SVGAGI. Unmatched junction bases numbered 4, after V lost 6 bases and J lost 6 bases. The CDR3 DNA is TGTGCCAGCAGCGGACAGGGACCTCAGCCCCAGCATTTT. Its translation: CASSGQGPQPQHF.

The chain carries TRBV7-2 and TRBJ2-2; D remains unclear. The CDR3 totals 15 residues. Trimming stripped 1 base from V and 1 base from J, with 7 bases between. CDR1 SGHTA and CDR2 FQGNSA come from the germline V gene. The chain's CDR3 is CASSLELLNTGELFF. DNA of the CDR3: TGTGCCAGCAGCTTAGAACTGCTGAACACCGGGGAGCTGTTTTTT.

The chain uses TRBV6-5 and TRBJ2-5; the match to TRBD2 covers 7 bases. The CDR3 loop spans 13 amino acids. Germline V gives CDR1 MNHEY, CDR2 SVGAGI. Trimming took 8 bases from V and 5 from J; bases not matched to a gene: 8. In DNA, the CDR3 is TGTGCCAGCCTTAGCGGGCTCAGGGAGACCCAGTACTTC. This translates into CASLSGLRETQYF.

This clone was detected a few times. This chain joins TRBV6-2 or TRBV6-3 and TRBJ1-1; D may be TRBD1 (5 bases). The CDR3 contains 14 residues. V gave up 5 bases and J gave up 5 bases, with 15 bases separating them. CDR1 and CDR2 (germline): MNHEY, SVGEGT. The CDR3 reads CASSADSVMTEAFF. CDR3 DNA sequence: TGTGCCAGCAGTGCCGACAGCGTAATGACTGAAGCTTTCTTT.

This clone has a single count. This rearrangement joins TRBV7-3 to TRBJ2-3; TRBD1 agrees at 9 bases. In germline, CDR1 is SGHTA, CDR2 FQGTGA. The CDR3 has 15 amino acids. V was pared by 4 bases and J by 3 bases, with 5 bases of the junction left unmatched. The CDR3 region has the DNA TGTGCCAGCAGCTCCCGACAGGGGGAAACAGATACGCAGTATTTT. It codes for CASSSRQGETDTQYF.

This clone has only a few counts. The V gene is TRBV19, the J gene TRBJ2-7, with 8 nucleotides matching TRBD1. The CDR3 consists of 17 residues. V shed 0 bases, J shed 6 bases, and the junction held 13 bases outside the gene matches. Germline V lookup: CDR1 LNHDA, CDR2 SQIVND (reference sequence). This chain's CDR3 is CASSIDLGTGGYSEQYF. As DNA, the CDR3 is TGTGCCAGTAGTATAGATCTTGGAACAGGGGGATACAGCGAGCAGTACTTC.

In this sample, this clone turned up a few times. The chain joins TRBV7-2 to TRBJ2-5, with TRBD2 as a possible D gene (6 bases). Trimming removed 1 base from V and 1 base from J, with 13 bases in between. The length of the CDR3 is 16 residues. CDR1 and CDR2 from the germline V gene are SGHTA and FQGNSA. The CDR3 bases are TGTGCCAGCAGCTTAGGAGTAGCGGTAGGCCAAGAGACCCAGTACTTC. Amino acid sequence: CASSLGVAVGQETQYF.

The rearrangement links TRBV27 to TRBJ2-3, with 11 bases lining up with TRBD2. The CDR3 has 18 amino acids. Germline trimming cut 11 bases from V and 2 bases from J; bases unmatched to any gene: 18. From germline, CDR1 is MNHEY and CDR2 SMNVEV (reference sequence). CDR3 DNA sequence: TGTGCCGTCGCCGGGACTAGCGGATCCCCCTCTTCCACAGATACGCAGTATTTT. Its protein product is CAVAGTSGSPSSTDTQYF.

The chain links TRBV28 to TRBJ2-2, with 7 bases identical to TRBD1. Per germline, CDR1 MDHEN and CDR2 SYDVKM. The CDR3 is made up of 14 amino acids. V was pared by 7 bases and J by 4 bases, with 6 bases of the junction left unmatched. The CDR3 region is CASITGDRTGELFF. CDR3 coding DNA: TGTGCCAGCATCACAGGGGATCGCACCGGGGAGCTGTTTTTT.

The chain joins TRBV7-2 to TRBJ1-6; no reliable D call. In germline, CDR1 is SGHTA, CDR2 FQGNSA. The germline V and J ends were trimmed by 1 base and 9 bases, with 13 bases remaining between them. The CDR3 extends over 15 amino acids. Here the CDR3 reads CASSLEGPAISPLHF. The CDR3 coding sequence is TGTGCCAGCAGCTTAGAAGGTCCAGCGATTTCACCCCTCCACTTT. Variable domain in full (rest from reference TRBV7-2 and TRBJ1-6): GAGVSQSPSNKVTEKGKDVELRCDPISGHTALYWYRQSLGQGLEFLIYFQGNSAPDKSGLPSDRFSAERTGGSVSTLTIQRTQQEDSAVYLCASSLEGPAISPLHFGNGTRLTVT.

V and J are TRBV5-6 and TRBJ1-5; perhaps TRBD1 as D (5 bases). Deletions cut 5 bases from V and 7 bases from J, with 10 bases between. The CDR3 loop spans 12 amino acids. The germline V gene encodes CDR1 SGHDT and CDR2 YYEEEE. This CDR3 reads CASSFRGQPQHF. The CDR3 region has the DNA TGTGCCAGCAGTTTCCGGGGGCAGCCCCAGCATTTT.